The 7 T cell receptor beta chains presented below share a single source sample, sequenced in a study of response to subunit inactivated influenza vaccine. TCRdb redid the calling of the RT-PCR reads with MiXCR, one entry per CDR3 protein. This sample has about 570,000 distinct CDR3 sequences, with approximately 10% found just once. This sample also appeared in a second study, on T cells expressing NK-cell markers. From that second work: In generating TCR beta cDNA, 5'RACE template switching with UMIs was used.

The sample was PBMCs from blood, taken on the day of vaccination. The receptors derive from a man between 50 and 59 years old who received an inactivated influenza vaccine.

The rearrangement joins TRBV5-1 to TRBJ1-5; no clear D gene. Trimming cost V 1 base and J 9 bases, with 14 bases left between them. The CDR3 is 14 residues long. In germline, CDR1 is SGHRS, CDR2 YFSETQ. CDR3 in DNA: TGCGCCAGCAGCTTGTTGCCCGGGTCCCGGCCCCAGCATTTT. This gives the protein CASSLLPGSRPQHF.

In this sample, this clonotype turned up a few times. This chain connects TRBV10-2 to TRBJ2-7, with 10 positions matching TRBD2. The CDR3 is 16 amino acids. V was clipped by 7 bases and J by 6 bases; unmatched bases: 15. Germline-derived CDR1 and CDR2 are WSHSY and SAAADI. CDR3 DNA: TGCGCCAGCACCCAAGCCCCCCAAATAGCGGGGGGCGAGCAGTACTTC. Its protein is CASTQAPQIAGGEQYF.

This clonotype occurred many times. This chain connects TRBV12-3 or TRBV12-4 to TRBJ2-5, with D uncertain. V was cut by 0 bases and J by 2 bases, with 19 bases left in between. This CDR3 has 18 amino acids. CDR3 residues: CASSLASEIWGTQETQYF. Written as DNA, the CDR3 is TGTGCCAGCAGTTTAGCCTCGGAGATATGGGGAACACAAGAGACCCAGTACTTC.

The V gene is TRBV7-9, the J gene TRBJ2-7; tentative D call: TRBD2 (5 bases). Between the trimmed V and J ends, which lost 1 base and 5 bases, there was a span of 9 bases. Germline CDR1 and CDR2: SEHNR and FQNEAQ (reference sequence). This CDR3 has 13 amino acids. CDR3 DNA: TGTGCCAGCAGCTTAGTGTACGGGGACGAGCAGTACTTC. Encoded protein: CASSLVYGDEQYF.

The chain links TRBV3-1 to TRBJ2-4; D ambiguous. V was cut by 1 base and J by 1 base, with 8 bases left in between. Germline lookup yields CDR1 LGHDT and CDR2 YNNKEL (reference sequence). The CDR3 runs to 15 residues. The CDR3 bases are TGTGCCAGCAGCCAAGTACTTGGGGCCAAAAACATTCAGTACTTC. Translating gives CASSQVLGAKNIQYF.

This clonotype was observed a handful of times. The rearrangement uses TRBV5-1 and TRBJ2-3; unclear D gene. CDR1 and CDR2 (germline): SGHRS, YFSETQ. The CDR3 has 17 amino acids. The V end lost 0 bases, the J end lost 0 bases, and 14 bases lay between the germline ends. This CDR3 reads CASSLDYSTTSTDTQYF. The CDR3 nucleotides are TGCGCCAGCAGCTTGGATTATAGTACAACTAGCACAGATACGCAGTATTTT.

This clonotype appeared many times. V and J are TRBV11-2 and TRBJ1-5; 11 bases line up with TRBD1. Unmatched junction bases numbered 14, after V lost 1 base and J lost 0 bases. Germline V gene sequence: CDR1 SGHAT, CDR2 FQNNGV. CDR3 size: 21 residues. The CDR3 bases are TGTGCCAGCAGCTTAGTTCTCCCCGTCGGACAGGGGGCATTTAGCAATCAGCCCCAGCATTTT. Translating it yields CASSLVLPVGQGAFSNQPQHF.